This TCR beta chain emerged from a study of blood T cell repertoires in COVID-19. In the study overall: The analysed material was cDNA or gDNA that came from T cells, B-cell-depleted T cells, or PBMCs.

Using immunoSEQ multiplex PCR, the repertoire was profiled, and TCRdb retains in-frame clones only, with some absent. The table lists approximately 400,000 clones, roughly 87% of them singletons. The CDR3 is 15 residues long. CDR1 is LGHNT, CDR2 FRNRAP, per germline. Trimming pared 4 bases from V and 4 bases from J, leaving 13 bases between. Assignments of participants to cohorts depended upon their own reported clinical history. The rearrangement links TRBV12-5 to TRBJ2-2, with a possible D match to TRBD2 (5 bases). This clonotype originated in a woman in her fifties or sixties who had recovered from COVID-19. Sequenced sample: PBMCs or T cells enriched from blood (not recorded which). The CDR3, as DNA: TGTGCTAGTGGTTGGTTGTCTAGCACCACCGGGGAGCTGTTTTTT. It encodes CASGWLSSTTGELFF.